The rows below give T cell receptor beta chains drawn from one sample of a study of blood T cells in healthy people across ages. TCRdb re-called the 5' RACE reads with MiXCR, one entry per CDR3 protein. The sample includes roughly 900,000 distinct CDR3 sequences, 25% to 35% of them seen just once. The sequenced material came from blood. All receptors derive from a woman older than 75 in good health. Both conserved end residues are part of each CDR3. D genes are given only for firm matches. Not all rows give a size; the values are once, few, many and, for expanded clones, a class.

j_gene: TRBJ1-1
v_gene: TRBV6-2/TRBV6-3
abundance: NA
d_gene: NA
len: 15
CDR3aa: CASSWASLVGAEAFF
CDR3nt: TGTGCCAGCAGCTGGGCCTCCTTGGTAGGCGCTGAAGCTTTCTTT

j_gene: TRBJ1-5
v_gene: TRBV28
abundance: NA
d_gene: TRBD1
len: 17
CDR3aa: CASSLRGAGGFNQPQHF
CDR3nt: TGTGCCAGCAGTTTAAGAGGGGCAGGGGGTTTCAATCAGCCCCAGCATTTT

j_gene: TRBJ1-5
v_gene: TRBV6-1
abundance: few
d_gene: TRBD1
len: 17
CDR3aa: CASSPSGAGGFNQPQHF
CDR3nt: TGTGCCAGCAGCCCCTCAGGGGCAGGGGGCTTCAATCAGCCCCAGCATTTT

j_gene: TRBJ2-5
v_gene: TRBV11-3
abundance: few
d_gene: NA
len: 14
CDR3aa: CASSLVHGLETQYF
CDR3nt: TGTGCCAGCAGCTTAGTTCATGGGTTAGAGACCCAGTACTTC

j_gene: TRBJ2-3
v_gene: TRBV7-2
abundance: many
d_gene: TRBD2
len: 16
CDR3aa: CASSFRGVLSTDTQYF
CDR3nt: TGTGCCAGCAGCTTTCGGGGGGTACTTAGCACAGATACGCAGTATTTT

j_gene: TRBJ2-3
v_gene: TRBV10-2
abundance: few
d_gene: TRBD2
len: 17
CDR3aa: CASSESTSGGFSDTQYF
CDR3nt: TGCGCCAGCAGTGAGTCGACTAGCGGGGGTTTCTCAGATACGCAGTATTTT

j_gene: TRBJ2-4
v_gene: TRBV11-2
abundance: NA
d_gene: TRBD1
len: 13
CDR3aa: CASSGTGGNIRYF
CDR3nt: TGTGCCAGCAGCGGGACAGGGGGAAACATTCGGTACTTC

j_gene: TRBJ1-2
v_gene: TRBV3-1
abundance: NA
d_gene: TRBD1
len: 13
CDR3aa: CASSPRGEDGYTF
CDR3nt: TGTGCCAGCAGCCCCAGGGGGGAGGATGGCTACACCTTC

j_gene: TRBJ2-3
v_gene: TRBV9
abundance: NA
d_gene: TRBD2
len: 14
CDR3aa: CASSVPGGRNTQYF
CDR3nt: TGTGCCAGCAGCGTTCCGGGGGGGCGGAATACGCAGTATTTT

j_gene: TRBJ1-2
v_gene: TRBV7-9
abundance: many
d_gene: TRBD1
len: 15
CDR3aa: CASSLGQGRSYGYTF
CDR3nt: TGTGCCAGCAGCCTCGGACAGGGGAGGAGCTATGGCTACACCTTC

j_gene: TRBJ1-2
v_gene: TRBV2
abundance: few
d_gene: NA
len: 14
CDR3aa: CASSEQGTPYGYTF
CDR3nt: TGTGCCAGCAGTGAGCAGGGGACCCCCTATGGCTACACCTTC

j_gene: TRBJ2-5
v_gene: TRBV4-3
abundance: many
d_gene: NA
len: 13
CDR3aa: CASSQEQGETQYF
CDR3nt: TGCGCCAGCAGCCAAGAGCAAGGGGAGACCCAGTACTTC

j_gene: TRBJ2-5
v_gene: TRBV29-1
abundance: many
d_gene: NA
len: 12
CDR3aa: CSVYGQQETQYF
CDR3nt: TGCAGCGTTTATGGACAGCAAGAGACCCAGTACTTC

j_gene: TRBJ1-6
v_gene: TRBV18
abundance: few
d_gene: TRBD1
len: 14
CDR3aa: CASSRDREDSPLHF
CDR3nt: TGTGCCAGCTCACGGGACAGGGAAGATTCACCCCTCCACTTT

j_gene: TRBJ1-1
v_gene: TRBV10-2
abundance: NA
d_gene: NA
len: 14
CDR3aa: CASSELQGNTEAFF
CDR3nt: TGCGCCAGCAGTGAGTTGCAGGGGAACACTGAAGCTTTCTTT

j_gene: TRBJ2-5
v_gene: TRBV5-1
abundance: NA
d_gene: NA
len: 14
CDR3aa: CASSFLAVQETQYF
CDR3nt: TGCGCCAGCAGCTTTCTTGCAGTACAAGAGACCCAGTACTTC

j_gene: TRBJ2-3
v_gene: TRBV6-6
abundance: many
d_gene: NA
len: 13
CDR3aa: CASSYDHRAYLYF
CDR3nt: TGTGCCAGCAGTTACGACCACAGGGCGTACCTGTATTTT

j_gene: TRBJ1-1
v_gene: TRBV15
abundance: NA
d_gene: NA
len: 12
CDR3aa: CATSRAATEAFF
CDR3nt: TGTGCCACCAGCAGGGCCGCGACTGAAGCTTTCTTT

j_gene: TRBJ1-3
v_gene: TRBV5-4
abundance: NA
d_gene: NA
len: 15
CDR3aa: CASSSRGASGNTIYF
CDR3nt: TGTGCCAGCAGCTCCCGGGGGGCCTCTGGAAACACCATATATTTT

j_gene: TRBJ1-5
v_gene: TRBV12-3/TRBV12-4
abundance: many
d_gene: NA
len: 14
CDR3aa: CASSPRDSNQPQHF
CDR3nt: TGTGCCAGCAGCCCCCGGGACAGCAATCAGCCCCAGCATTTT

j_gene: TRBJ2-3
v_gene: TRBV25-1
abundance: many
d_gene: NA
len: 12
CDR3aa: CASSEYTPTQYF
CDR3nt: TGTGCCAGCAGTGAATACACCCCCACGCAGTATTTT

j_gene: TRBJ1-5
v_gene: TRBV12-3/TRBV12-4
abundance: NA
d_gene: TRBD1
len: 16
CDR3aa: CASSPRTGGRNQPQHF
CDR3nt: TGTGCCAGCAGTCCCCGGACAGGGGGACGCAATCAGCCCCAGCATTTT

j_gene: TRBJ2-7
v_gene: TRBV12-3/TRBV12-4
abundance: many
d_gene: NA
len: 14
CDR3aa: CASTRHNRADEQYF
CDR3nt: TGTGCCAGCACACGACATAACAGGGCCGACGAGCAGTACTTC